This entry describes one T cell receptor beta chain. Sequenced by immunoSEQ multiplex PCR; TCRdb stores in-frame clones only, minus some. The sample includes 38,000 or so clones, approximately 81% of them seen just once. The sample belongs to a study of T cells in localized non-small cell lung cancer. The germline V gene has CDR1 MRHNA and CDR2 SNTAGT. The CDR3 runs 14 residues. Between the trimmed V and J ends, which lost 3 bases and 4 bases, there was a span of 9 bases. This TCR was sampled from a male donor aged 60 or over with stage II lung adenocarcinoma. The specimen was peripheral blood mononuclear cells, collected before any cancer treatment. The rearrangement links TRBV6-4 to TRBJ2-2, with no clear D. CDR3 DNA: TGTGCCAGCAGTGAACTCCGAGGCACCGGGGAGCTGTTTTTT. It translates to CASSELRGTGELFF.